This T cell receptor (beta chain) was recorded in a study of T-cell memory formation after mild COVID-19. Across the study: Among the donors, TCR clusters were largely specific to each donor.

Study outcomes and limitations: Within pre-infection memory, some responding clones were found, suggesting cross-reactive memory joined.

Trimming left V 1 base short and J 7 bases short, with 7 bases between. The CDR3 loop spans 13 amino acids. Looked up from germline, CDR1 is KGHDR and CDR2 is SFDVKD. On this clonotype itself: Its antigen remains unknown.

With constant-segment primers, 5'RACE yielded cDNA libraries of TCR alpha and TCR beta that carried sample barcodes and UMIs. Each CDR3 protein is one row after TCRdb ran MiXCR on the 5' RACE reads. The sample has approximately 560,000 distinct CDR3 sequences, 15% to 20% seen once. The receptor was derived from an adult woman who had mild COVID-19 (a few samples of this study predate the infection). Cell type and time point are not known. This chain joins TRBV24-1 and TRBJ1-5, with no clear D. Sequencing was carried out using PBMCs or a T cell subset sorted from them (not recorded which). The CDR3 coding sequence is TGTGCCACCAGTGATTTCGGATGGCAGCCCCAGCATTTT. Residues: CATSDFGWQPQHF.